The next 9 T cell receptor beta chains were all read from a single sample in a study of cytomegalovirus exposure and HLA in healthy donors. Vbeta (60) and Jbeta (13) primers were used in the PCR. Sequencing used immunoSEQ multiplex PCR; TCRdb keeps in-frame clones, though not all of them. The repertoire holds approximately 190,000 clones, with about 89% as singletons. Sequencing was done on a sample of PBMCs. These receptors were collected from a man between 25 and 39 years old in good health and CMV-seronegative.

The V and J genes are TRBV2 and TRBJ1-2; D not certain. The germline CDR1 and CDR2 sequences are SNHLY and FYNNEI. The CDR3 runs 13 residues. The V end was cut by 4 bases, the J end by 0 bases, with 6 bases between. For the CDR3, the DNA is TGTGCCAGCAGTGCGGGAGCTAACTATGGCTACACCTTC. Residues: CASSAGANYGYTF.

The chain employs TRBV28 and TRBJ2-6, with 9 bases fitting TRBD1. The CDR3 extends over 15 amino acids. The trim removed 6 bases at V and 4 bases at J, leaving 4 bases unmatched. Germline V gene lookup returns CDR1 MDHEN and CDR2 SYDVKM. This CDR3 is CASRHRGQGANVLTF. CDR3 coding DNA: TGTGCCAGCAGACACAGGGGGCAGGGGGCCAACGTCCTGACTTTC.

V and J are TRBV5-4 and TRBJ2-1; no firm D call. The CDR3 is 16 residues long. CDR1 is SGHNT, CDR2 YYREEE, per germline (reference sequence). The V end was cut by 0 bases, the J end by 5 bases, with 15 bases between. CDR3 in DNA: TGTGCCAGCAGCTTGGGTGTCGTATCCACGGACAATGAGCAGTTCTTC. Protein sequence: CASSLGVVSTDNEQFF.

The CDR3 bases are TGTGCCAGCAACGAAATGGCTAGCGGGCGCGAGCAGTACTTC. Amino acid sequence: CASNEMASGREQYF. This chain uses TRBV27 with TRBJ2-7; 8 bases are a match to TRBD2. The length of the CDR3 is 14 residues. V shed 7 bases, J shed 6 bases, and the junction held 11 bases outside the gene matches. The germline gives CDR1 MNHEY, CDR2 SMNVEV (reference sequence).

The chain joins TRBV9 to TRBJ2-7; 7 bases align to TRBD2. The CDR3 consists of 15 residues. V lost 3 bases to trimming and J lost 4 bases; unmatched junction nucleotides: 10. Germline values: CDR1 SGDLS, CDR2 YYNGEE. CDR3 in DNA: TGTGCCAGCAGCGGACTCCCTAGCGGCGGATACGAGCAGTACTTC. Amino acid sequence: CASSGLPSGGYEQYF.

This sequence joins TRBV28 and TRBJ2-1; no definite D call. The CDR3 consists of 14 residues. The ends were cut back, 4 bases at V and 8 bases at J, with 15 bases in the middle. Germline V gene lookup returns CDR1 MDHEN and CDR2 SYDVKM. CDR3 sequence reads: CASSSPLVADEQFF. The CDR3 nucleotides are TGTGCCAGCAGTTCCCCCTTAGTTGCCGATGAGCAGTTCTTC.

This clone was counted between two and nine times. At one of its ends the junction is not consistent with the germline gene, which may arise from a read error. The rearrangement links TRBV7-9 to TRBJ2-2; 12 bases align to TRBD2. Germline loops: CDR1 SEHNR, CDR2 FQNEAQ (reference sequence). The CDR3 is made up of 16 amino acids. The CDR3 DNA sequence: TGTTCCAGCAGCCTCGGACTAGCGGGGACCACCGGGGAGCTGTTTTTT. Protein: CSSSLGLAGTTGELFF.

The chain recombines TRBV4-2 with TRBJ1-3, with 7 bases lining up with TRBD1. The CDR3 spans 16 residues. In germline, CDR1 is LGHNA, CDR2 YNFKEQ. Trimming at V came to 0 bases and at J to 3 bases, leaving 5 bases not matched to a gene. Here the CDR3 reads CASSQDQGVGGNTIYF. CDR3 bases: TGTGCCAGCAGCCAAGATCAGGGGGTTGGTGGAAACACCATATATTTT.

The gene calls are TRBV5-1 and TRBJ2-1; TRBD1 agrees at 9 bases. Germline CDR1 SGHRS, CDR2 YFSETQ. V lost 2 bases to trimming and J lost 6 bases; unmatched junction nucleotides: 6. This CDR3 is 15 amino acids long. The CDR3: CASSFPGTGSNEQFF. CDR3 nucleotide sequence: TGCGCCAGCAGCTTTCCCGGGACAGGGTCCAATGAGCAGTTCTTC.